These 13 T cell receptor beta chains were sequenced from one sample in a study of patients and donors after allogeneic stem cell transplantation. TCRdb reprocessed the RT-PCR reads with MiXCR, giving one entry per CDR3 protein. The table records under 200,000 distinct CDR3 sequences, approximately 22% of them present only once. The sequencing input was blood, either unsorted or a sorted T cell fraction (not recorded which). The receptor set was obtained from a human donor who was either an allogeneic HSCT recipient or a stem cell or donor lymphocyte infusion donor (not recorded which). It is not recorded whose cells these are; they may come from a transplant donor.

The chain links TRBV12-3 or TRBV12-4 to TRBJ1-2; D unresolved. Trimming shortened V by 3 bases and J by 8 bases, and 16 bases separated the two germline ends. This CDR3 spans 14 amino acids. The CDR3 nucleotides are TGTGCCAGCAGTTTGGGCAGCGGGCTTGAGGGCTACACCTTC. Encoded protein: CASSLGSGLEGYTF.

This clonotype has a handful of counts. The chain couples TRBV7-8 to TRBJ1-5; no reliable D call. Germline CDR1 SGHVS, CDR2 FQNEAQ. The CDR3 length is 14 residues. Deletions cut 2 bases from V and 7 bases from J, with 12 bases between. The CDR3, as DNA: TGTGCCAGCAGCTTATTTCCTCACCAACAGCCCCAGCATTTT. Protein sequence: CASSLFPHQQPQHF.

The chain carries TRBV10-3 and TRBJ2-7; unclear D gene. Looked up from germline, CDR1 is ENHRY and CDR2 is SYGVKD. With 2 bases removed from V and 3 bases from J, the gap between germline ends came to 11 bases. The CDR3 consists of 14 residues. CDR3 sequence (DNA): TGTGCCATCAGTGAGGGCCATTCCCTCTACGAGCAGTACTTC. Translation gives CAISEGHSLYEQYF.

This chain joins TRBV7-9 and TRBJ1-2, with D possibly matching TRBD1 (6 bases). From germline, CDR1 is SEHNR and CDR2 FQNEAQ (reference sequence). Trimming removed 3 bases at V and 4 bases at J, with 12 bases between. The CDR3 spans 14 residues. The CDR3 DNA sequence: TGTGCCAGCAGCTTTGCAGGGGCCGGCTATGGCTACACCTTC. It is translated as CASSFAGAGYGYTF.

This chain connects TRBV11-3 to TRBJ2-7, with D perhaps assigned TRBD1 or TRBD2 (5 bases each). The CDR3 contains 14 residues. The germline CDR1 and CDR2 sequences are SGHNT and YENEEA. The V end lost 4 bases, the J end lost 3 bases, and 13 bases lay between the germline ends. The CDR3: CASSYGGSFYEQYF. CDR3 DNA: TGTGCCAGCAGCTATGGGGGTTCGTTCTACGAGCAGTACTTC.

A few counts support this clonotype. The chain uses TRBV27 and TRBJ1-1; TRBD1 agrees at 8 bases. Germline lookup yields CDR1 MNHEY and CDR2 SMNVEV (reference sequence). Trimming removed 4 bases from V and 7 bases from J; junction bases left unmatched: 8. The CDR3 spans 14 residues. CDR3 in DNA: TGTGCCAGCAGTTGGGGGGACAGGTCGGGTGAAGCTTTCTTT. Translating it yields CASSWGDRSGEAFF.

This clonotype was counted at least ten times. The chain links TRBV29-1 to TRBJ1-1; 8 bases line up with TRBD1. The CDR3 runs 11 residues. The trim removed 6 bases at V and 8 bases at J, leaving 5 bases unmatched. Germline loops: CDR1 SQVTM, CDR2 ANQGSEA. This CDR3 reads CSVAWTGEAFF. CDR3 sequence (DNA): TGCAGCGTCGCCTGGACAGGGGAAGCTTTCTTT.

The rearrangement links TRBV12-5 to TRBJ2-5; TRBD1 matches at 7 bases. There are 13 residues in the CDR3. In germline, CDR1 is LGHNT, CDR2 FRNRAP. With V trimmed by 5 bases and J by 3 bases, 3 bases remained unmatched. The CDR3 coding sequence is TGTGCTAGTGGTGGCACAGGGGAAGAGACCCAGTACTTC. Amino acids: CASGGTGEETQYF.

This clonotype came up many times. The CDR3 region has the DNA TGTGCCAGCTCACCACCCAGGGGGCTGGACACTGAAGCTTTCTTT. This sequence encodes CASSPPRGLDTEAFF. This sequence joins TRBV18 and TRBJ1-1, with 8 bases aligning to TRBD1. CDR3 length: 15 residues. Germline V CDR1 and CDR2: KGHSH, LQKENI. V gave up 0 bases and J gave up 3 bases; unmatched junction bases: 3.

The J gene is TRBJ2-7, the V gene TRBV7-9, with D possibly being TRBD2 (5 bases). Trimming shortened V by 0 bases and J by 3 bases, and 6 bases separated the two germline ends. Germline CDR1 SEHNR, CDR2 FQNEAQ (reference sequence). The CDR3 is made up of 13 amino acids. Written as DNA, the CDR3 is TGTGCCAGCAGCTTAGCTGAGGGCTACGAGCAGTACTTC. Amino acid sequence: CASSLAEGYEQYF.

This rearrangement joins TRBV12-3 or TRBV12-4 to TRBJ1-1, with a tentative D call TRBD1 (5 bases). The length of the CDR3 is 13 residues. V lost 0 bases, J lost 10 bases, and 12 bases lay in between. The CDR3 protein is CASSLARGVGAFF. As DNA, the CDR3 is TGTGCCAGCAGTTTAGCCCGGGGGGTAGGAGCTTTCTTT.

This rearrangement joins TRBV5-1 to TRBJ2-7; either TRBD1 or TRBD2 may supply D (5 bases each). This CDR3 spans 15 amino acids. Germline V CDR1 and CDR2: SGHRS, YFSETQ. The V end was cut by 4 bases, the J end by 2 bases, with 16 bases between. The CDR3 sequence: CASSLEGTATYEQYF. The CDR3 DNA reads as TGCGCCAGCAGCCTTGAAGGGACCGCCACCTACGAGCAGTACTTC.

This chain uses TRBV12-3 or TRBV12-4 with TRBJ1-2; D unresolved. The CDR3 spans 12 residues. Trimming removed 5 bases from V and 8 bases from J, with 12 bases in between. The CDR3 loop is CASSRTLGGYTF. The CDR3 nucleotides are TGTGCCAGCAGTCGGACCTTGGGCGGCTACACCTTC.